These 30 T cell receptor beta chains were all obtained from the same sample, sequenced in a study of T cell repertoires in cytomegalovirus infection. For these receptors, no antigen is known. TCRdb re-called the reads with MiXCR, one entry per CDR3 protein. The sample yields a few hundred thousand distinct CDR3 sequences, about 35% seen once. The sample here was cultured PBMCs, taken from culture after CMV antigen stimulation. The source is a human donor in good health (CMV status not recorded). Some clones in this sample may be carry-over from other donors' samples.

This clonotype was found a few times. The chain has TRBV19 and TRBJ2-5; D might be TRBD1 (6 bases). Trimming shortened V by 7 bases and J by 5 bases, and 17 bases separated the two germline ends. CDR3 length: 14 amino acids. Germline CDR1 LNHDA, CDR2 SQIVND (reference sequence). DNA for the CDR3: TGTGCCAGTAAACTAGGGGGAGAGGGTGAGACCCAGTACTTC. The encoded protein is CASKLGGEGETQYF.

This chain connects TRBV6-6 to TRBJ1-2; possible D gene TRBD1, 6 bases. Germline lookup yields CDR1 MNHNY and CDR2 SVGAGI (reference sequence). This CDR3 contains 15 residues. V gave up 3 bases and J gave up 8 bases, with 19 bases separating them. CDR3 DNA sequence: TGTGCCAGCAGTTATTCCCCCAGGGGAAGTGAAGGCTACACCTTC. Amino acid sequence: CASSYSPRGSEGYTF.

The chain recombines TRBV6-1 with TRBJ2-1; D perhaps matches TRBD2 (6 bases). Trimming cost V 5 bases and J 12 bases, with 17 bases left between them. Germline CDR1 and CDR2: MNHNS and SASEGT. This CDR3 contains 13 residues. In nucleotides, the CDR3 is TGTGCCAGCAGTTCGGGGACTCCGGGCCGGCAGTTCTTC. This codes for CASSSGTPGRQFF.

The J gene is TRBJ2-5, the V gene TRBV6-6; tentatively, D is TRBD2 (5 bases). V gave up 2 bases and J gave up 3 bases, with 16 bases separating them. The germline V gene has CDR1 MNHNY and CDR2 SVGAGI (reference sequence). CDR3 length equals 16 residues. The CDR3 spells CASSYPGAVREETQYF. CDR3 DNA: TGTGCCAGCAGTTACCCTGGTGCGGTGAGGGAAGAGACCCAGTACTTC.

In this sample, this clonotype turned up a few times. The chain joins TRBV7-2 to TRBJ1-1; tentative D call: TRBD1 (6 bases). The germline V gene encodes CDR1 SGHTA and CDR2 FQGNSA. The CDR3 spans 17 residues. V gave up 5 bases and J gave up 4 bases, with 23 bases separating them. This CDR3 reads CASSPAGQLKGVTEAFF. The DNA for the CDR3 is TGTGCCAGCAGCCCGGCGGGACAACTCAAGGGGGTCACTGAAGCTTTCTTT.

The chain carries TRBV7-3 and TRBJ2-3, with D hard to call. The CDR3 is made up of 13 amino acids. V was clipped by 4 bases and J by 2 bases, with 7 bases between them. Germline V gives CDR1 SGHTA, CDR2 FQGTGA. CDR3 DNA: TGTGCCAGCAGCTCCTTACCCACAGATACGCAGTATTTT. Amino acids: CASSSLPTDTQYF. Using reference TRBV7-3 and TRBJ2-3 for the parts outside the CDR3, the full variable domain is GAGVSQTPSNKVTEKGKYVELRCDPISGHTALYWYRQSLGQGPEFLIYFQGTGAADDSGLPNDRFFAVRPEGSVSTLKIQRTERGDSAVYLCASSSLPTDTQYFGPGTRLTVL.

This clonotype was counted between two and nine times. One junction end does not reproduce the germline sequence, and a read error may be involved. The V call is TRBV6-6, the J call TRBJ2-1; D gene ambiguous. The length of the CDR3 is 11 residues. Germline assignment: CDR1 MNHNY and CDR2 SVGAGI (reference sequence). The CDR3 region has the DNA TGTGCCAGCAGTTACTACTATGAGCAGTTCTTC. Protein sequence: CASSYYYEQFF.

This clonotype appeared a few times. The chain is built from TRBV7-2 and TRBJ2-3; TRBD2 aligns across 7 bases. CDR3 length: 16 residues. Germline-derived CDR1 and CDR2 are SGHTA and FQGNSA. The J segment lost 2 bases and the V segment lost 2 bases, leaving 7 bases of the junction unmatched. CDR3 in DNA: TGTGCCAGCAGCTTATCGAGTAGCGGGCCCACAGATACGCAGTATTTT. This encodes CASSLSSSGPTDTQYF.

The chain couples TRBV27 to TRBJ2-7; tentatively, D is TRBD2 (5 bases). The CDR3 extends over 14 amino acids. Germline CDR1 reads MNHEY; CDR2 reads SMNVEV (reference sequence). Between the trimmed V and J ends, which lost 7 bases and 3 bases, there was a span of 16 bases. The CDR3 nucleotides are TGTGCCAGCACAAACGGGAACAAACTCTACGAGCAGTACTTC. Its protein product is CASTNGNKLYEQYF.

This clonotype was observed a single time. The chain couples TRBV20-1 to TRBJ2-3; 8 nucleotides align to TRBD2. CDR3 length: 13 residues. CDR1 is DFQATT and CDR2 is SNEGSKA in the germline V gene (reference sequence). V lost 8 bases to trimming and J lost 2 bases; unmatched junction nucleotides: 6. The CDR3 sequence is CSPTAGVTDTQYF. In nucleotides, the CDR3 is TGCAGTCCGACAGCGGGAGTCACAGATACGCAGTATTTT.

The V call is TRBV7-9, the J call TRBJ1-1; 7 bases are shared with TRBD1. Germline CDR1 SEHNR, CDR2 FQNEAQ (reference sequence). There are 14 residues in the CDR3. Unmatched junction bases numbered 9, after V lost 6 bases and J lost 5 bases. The CDR3 sequence: CASRRTGELTEAFF. In DNA form, the CDR3 reads TGTGCCAGCAGACGAACAGGGGAGCTTACTGAAGCTTTCTTT.

V gene TRBV27 combines with J gene TRBJ1-4; D remains unclear. The germline CDR1 and CDR2 sequences are MNHEY and SMNVEV (reference sequence). V lost 4 bases and J lost 6, with 9 bases in between. This CDR3 is built from 13 residues. The CDR3 reads CASSYRRDEKLFF. In DNA form, the CDR3 reads TGTGCCAGCAGTTACAGACGCGATGAAAAACTGTTTTTT.

The chain uses TRBV19 and TRBJ1-5, with 7 bases aligning to TRBD1. Trimming removed 1 base from V and 5 bases from J; junction bases left unmatched: 5. CDR3 size: 15 residues. CDR1 and CDR2 from the germline V gene are LNHDA and SQIVND (reference sequence). CDR3: CASSIAFRGDQPQHF. CDR3 nucleotides: TGTGCCAGTAGTATAGCCTTCAGGGGGGATCAGCCCCAGCATTTT.

The rearrangement links TRBV6-2 or TRBV6-3 to TRBJ1-2; D is ambiguous. Germline values: CDR1 MNHEY, CDR2 SVGEGT. With 5 bases removed from V and 4 bases from J, the gap between germline ends came to 11 bases. The CDR3 consists of 13 residues. CDR3 in DNA: TGTGCCAGCAGTACTACTCGACTCTATGGCTACACCTTC. As protein: CASSTTRLYGYTF.

The chain employs TRBV11-2 and TRBJ2-3, with TRBD2 matching 14 bases. The CDR3 consists of 16 residues. Germline values: CDR1 SGHAT, CDR2 FQNNGV. After removal of 5 bases from V and 4 bases from J, the junction contained 5 bases not matched to a gene. CDR3 in amino acids: CASSEGLAGGPDTQYF. In DNA, the CDR3 is TGTGCCAGCAGCGAAGGACTAGCGGGAGGACCAGATACGCAGTATTTT.

In DNA, the CDR3 is TGCGCCAGCAGCCAAGATTCTCAACCAAGCTCCTACAATGAGCAGTTCTTC. It specifies CASSQDSQPSSYNEQFF. The chain is built from TRBV4-3 and TRBJ2-1; D ambiguous. CDR3 size: 17 residues. V lost 0 bases, J lost 0 bases, and 12 bases lay in between. Germline lookup yields CDR1 LGHNA and CDR2 YSLEER.

The chain employs TRBV11-2 and TRBJ2-3; 8 bases map to TRBD2. The CDR3 has 17 residues. The J segment lost 0 bases and the V segment lost 3 bases, leaving 8 bases of the junction unmatched. Germline lookup yields CDR1 SGHAT and CDR2 FQNNGV. Here the CDR3 reads CASSFFLIAGSTDTQYF. The DNA for the CDR3 is TGTGCCAGCAGCTTTTTCTTGATAGCGGGGAGCACAGATACGCAGTATTTT. The full variable domain, rest sourced from reference TRBV11-2 and TRBJ2-3, is EAGVAQSPRYKIIEKRQSVAFWCNPISGHATLYWYQQILGQGPKLLIQFQNNGVVDDSQLPKDRFSAERLKGVDSTLKIQPAKLEDSAVYLCASSFFLIAGSTDTQYFGPGTRLTVL.

As DNA, the CDR3 is TGTGCCAGCAGCTCCCTTGCAGACTACTCTGGAAACACCATATATTTT. Encoded protein: CASSSLADYSGNTIYF. V usage is TRBV5-5 and J usage is TRBJ1-3; D unclear. Looked up from germline, CDR1 is SGHKS and CDR2 is YYEKEE (reference sequence). V was cut by 3 bases and J by 0 bases, with 13 bases left in between. The CDR3 sequence is 16 residues long.

This chain joins TRBV28 and TRBJ1-6; TRBD1 matches 8 bases. This CDR3 has 14 amino acids. V lost 6 bases to trimming and J lost 8 bases; unmatched junction nucleotides: 6. The V gene's germline CDR1 is MDHEN and CDR2 SYDVKM. The CDR3: CASRGRGPDSPLHF. The CDR3 nucleotides read TGTGCCAGCAGGGGCAGGGGGCCGGATTCACCCCTCCACTTT.

The chain uses TRBV7-6 and TRBJ2-5; 12 bases are shared with TRBD2. The CDR3 covers 15 residues. CDR1 and CDR2 (germline): SGHVS, FNYEAQ. J was trimmed by 5 bases and V by 7 bases; bases with no gene match: 8. CDR3 loop: CASKKTSGSFETQYF. In nucleotides, the CDR3 is TGTGCCAGCAAAAAGACTAGCGGGAGCTTTGAGACCCAGTACTTC.

This clonotype was picked up a small number of times. This CDR3 is CASSITPRSNEQFF. Written as DNA, the CDR3 is TGTGCCAGTAGTATAACCCCTAGGAGCAATGAGCAGTTCTTC. The chain combines TRBV19 with TRBJ2-1, with D hard to call. The germline gives CDR1 LNHDA, CDR2 SQIVND (reference sequence). Trimming pared 2 bases from V and 6 bases from J, leaving 11 bases between. The CDR3 has 14 amino acids.

The chain is built from TRBV7-9 and TRBJ2-1; 9 nucleotides line up with TRBD2. This CDR3 is 15 amino acids long. Trimming removed 1 base from V and 9 bases from J; junction bases left unmatched: 7. Per germline, CDR1 SEHNR and CDR2 FQNEAQ (reference sequence). As DNA, the CDR3 is TGTGCCAGCAGCTTAGAGCTAGCGGGACCTAGTGAGCAGTTCTTC. Protein product: CASSLELAGPSEQFF.

In this sample, this clonotype turned up a few times. The V gene is TRBV10-3, the J gene TRBJ2-7; unclear D gene. The V gene lost 0 bases and the J gene lost 2 bases, with 8 bases spanning the gap. Looked up from germline, CDR1 is ENHRY and CDR2 is SYGVKD. The CDR3 is 14 residues long. CDR3 DNA: TGTGCCATCAGTGAGTCGTACGGAGCCTACGAGCAGTACGTC. The encoded protein is CAISESYGAYEQYV.

The chain uses TRBV5-4 and TRBJ1-2, with D perhaps matching TRBD1 (5 bases). Trimming shortened V by 4 bases and J by 4 bases, and 14 bases separated the two germline ends. The CDR3 runs to 14 residues. CDR1 and CDR2 (germline): SGHNT, YYREEE (reference sequence). CDR3 nucleotide sequence: TGTGCCAGCAGCCCTGGGCCAGGGCTCTATGGCTACACCTTC. Protein product: CASSPGPGLYGYTF. The entire variable domain, with the rest obtained from reference TRBV5-4 and TRBJ1-2, is as follows: ETGVTQSPTHLIKTRGQQVTLRCSSQSGHNTVSWYQQALGQGPQFIFQYYREEENGRGNFPPRFSGLQFPNYSSELNVNALELDDSALYLCASSPGPGLYGYTFGSGTRLTVV.

About this clonotype itself: The CDR3 end shows no conserved phenylalanine or tryptophan, and so a read error is likely. The V call is TRBV7-2, the J call TRBJ1-6, with 9 bases identical to TRBD1. J lost 6 bases, V lost 5 bases, and 2 bases had no gene match. The CDR3 consists of 14 residues. The germline V gene encodes CDR1 SGHTA and CDR2 FQGNSA. CDR3: CASSMDRGNSPLHV. As DNA, the CDR3 is TGTGCCAGCAGCATGGACAGGGGTAATTCACCCCTCCACGTT.

This chain connects TRBV28 to TRBJ2-1, with TRBD2 identical over 12 bases. CDR1 is MDHEN and CDR2 is SYDVKM in the germline V gene. The CDR3 length is 19 residues. Trimming cost V 5 bases and J 9 bases; bases outside gene matches: 20. The CDR3 sequence: CASSPASTSGRSGKREQFF. The DNA of the CDR3 is TGTGCCAGCAGTCCCGCCTCGACTAGCGGGAGATCAGGCAAACGTGAGCAGTTCTTC.

This clonotype was detected only a few times. The chain combines TRBV28 with TRBJ2-2; D possibly corresponds to TRBD2 (5 bases). The V end lost 4 bases, the J end lost 15 bases, and 12 bases lay between the germline ends. CDR3 length equals 11 residues. Germline V gives CDR1 MDHEN, CDR2 SYDVKM. The CDR3 sequence is CASSSLRGLFF. CDR3 DNA sequence: TGTGCCAGCAGTTCACTTCGAGGGTTGTTTTTT. Supplemented by reference TRBV28 and TRBJ2-2, the full variable domain reads DVKVTQSSRYLVKRTGEKVFLECVQDMDHENMFWYRQDPGLGLRLIYFSYDVKMKEKGDIPEGYSVSREKKERFSLILESASTNQTSMYLCASSSLRGLFFGEGSRLTVL.

This clonotype was observed a few times. The V call is TRBV5-1, the J call TRBJ2-1; 10 bases agree with TRBD2. V was clipped by 5 bases and J by 1 base; unmatched bases: 21. The CDR3 is made up of 21 amino acids. CDR1 and CDR2 (germline): SGHRS, YFSETQ. As DNA, the CDR3 is TGCGCCAGCAGATCCGCTTCATGGTTACTAGCGGGGAGCCGATCCTACAATGAGCAGTTCTTC. This sequence encodes CASRSASWLLAGSRSYNEQFF.

Note on this clonotype: Without the conserved terminal phenylalanine or tryptophan, this CDR3 likely stems from a read error. This chain links TRBV29-1 with TRBJ2-3, with D possibly being TRBD1 (6 bases). Germline assignment: CDR1 SQVTM and CDR2 ANQGSEA. The CDR3 length is 13 residues. V was shortened by 5 bases and J by 5 bases, with 14 bases between the two germline ends. The CDR3 DNA sequence: TGCAGCGTTAGATTACAGGGAAAAGATACGCAGTATTTG. Protein: CSVRLQGKDTQYL.

The rearrangement joins TRBV12-3 or TRBV12-4 to TRBJ1-2; TRBD1 matches 7 bases. Trimming took 4 bases from V and 4 from J; bases not matched to a gene: 3. The CDR3 has 13 residues. The CDR3 protein is CASSSTGSYGYTF. The CDR3 nucleotides are TGTGCCAGCAGTTCGACAGGGAGCTATGGCTACACCTTC.